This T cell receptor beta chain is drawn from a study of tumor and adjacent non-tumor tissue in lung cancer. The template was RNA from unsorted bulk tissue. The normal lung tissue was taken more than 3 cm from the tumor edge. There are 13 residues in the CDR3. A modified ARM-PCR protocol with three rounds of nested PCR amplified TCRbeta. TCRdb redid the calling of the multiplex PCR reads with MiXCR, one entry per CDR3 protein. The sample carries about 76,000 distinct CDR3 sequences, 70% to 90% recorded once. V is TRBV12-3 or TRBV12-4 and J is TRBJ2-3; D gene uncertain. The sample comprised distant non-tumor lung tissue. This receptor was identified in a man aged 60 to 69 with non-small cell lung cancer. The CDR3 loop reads CESTPVGTDTQYF. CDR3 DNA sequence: TGTGAGAGCACCCCCGTTGGCACAGATACGCAGTATTTT.